A single sample is the source of the 4 T cell receptor beta chains below, sequenced in a study of CD8+ T cells in alopecia areata. RNA extraction was followed by reverse transcription into cDNA, which acted as the sequencing template. The data were produced by immunoSEQ multiplex PCR, yet TCRdb's version contains in-frame clones alone and is incomplete. The sample includes roughly 200,000 clones, about two fifths of them seen just once. This sample's treatment: oral pan-JAK inhibitor, 5-10 mg twice daily. The material was CD4+ T cells sorted from blood, obtained at week 34, from a patient treated with tofacitinib. These receptors all stem from a human donor with alopecia areata.

This clone was detected only a few times. The rearrangement links TRBV30 to TRBJ1-5; D unresolved. The CDR3 is 13 amino acids. Germline-derived CDR1 and CDR2 are GTSNPN and SVGIG (reference sequence). Deletions cut 2 bases from V and 3 bases from J, with 8 bases between. Here the CDR3 reads CAWSNGVNQPQHF. CDR3 DNA: TGTGCCTGGAGTAACGGGGTCAATCAGCCCCAGCATTTT. The variable domain in full, completed from reference TRBV30 and TRBJ1-5, reads SQTIHQWPATLVQPVGSPLSLECTVEGTSNPNLYWYRQAAGRGLQLLFYSVGIGQISSEVPQNLSASRPQDRQFILSSKKLLLSDSGFYLCAWSNGVNQPQHFGDGTRLSIL.

The chain carries TRBV7-9 and TRBJ1-1; D unresolved. The V and J ends lost 5 bases and 0 bases respectively, with 7 bases between them. Germline V gene lookup returns CDR1 SEHNR and CDR2 FQNEAQ (reference sequence). This CDR3 has 13 residues. Here the CDR3 reads CASSLRMNTEAFF. CDR3 coding DNA: TGTGCCAGCAGCCTAAGGATGAACACTGAAGCTTTCTTT.

V and J are TRBV27 and TRBJ1-5; no clear D. Looked up from germline, CDR1 is MNHEY and CDR2 is SMNVEV (reference sequence). V lost 2 bases, J lost 0 bases, and 8 bases lay in between. CDR3 length equals 15 residues. The DNA for the CDR3 is TGTGCCAGCAGTTTAGAGGGATTTAGCAATCAGCCCCAGCATTTT. As protein: CASSLEGFSNQPQHF.

V and J are TRBV7-8 and TRBJ1-5; D not certain. CDR1 and CDR2 (germline): SGHVS, FQNEAQ. V lost 0 bases to trimming and J lost 10 bases, with 16 bases between them. This CDR3 contains 15 residues. The CDR3 DNA follows: TGTGCCAGCAGCTTAGCGAGGACGGGAATCAGCCCCCAGCATTTT. Its protein is CASSLARTGISPQHF.